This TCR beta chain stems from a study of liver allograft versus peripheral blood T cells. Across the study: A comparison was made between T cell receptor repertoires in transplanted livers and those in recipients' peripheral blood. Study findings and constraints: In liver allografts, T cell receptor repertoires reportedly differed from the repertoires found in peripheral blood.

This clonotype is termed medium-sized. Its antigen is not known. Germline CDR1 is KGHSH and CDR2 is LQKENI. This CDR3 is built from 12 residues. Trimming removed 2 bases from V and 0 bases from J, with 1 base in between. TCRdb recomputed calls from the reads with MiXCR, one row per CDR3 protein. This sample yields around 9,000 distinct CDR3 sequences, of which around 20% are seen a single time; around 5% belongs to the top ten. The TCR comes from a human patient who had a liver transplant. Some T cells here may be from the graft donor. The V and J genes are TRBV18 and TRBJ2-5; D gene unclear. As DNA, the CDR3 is TGTGCCAGCTCACCAAACCAAGAGACCCAGTACTTC. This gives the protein CASSPNQETQYF.